The 23 T cell receptor beta chains listed next were all sequenced from one sample in a study of read filtering for tumor transcriptome and immune sequencing. This library used about 360 ng RNA and molecular barcoded adaptors spanning alpha/delta and beta/gamma chains. TCRdb called the reads again in MiXCR, with one record for every CDR3 protein. Of approximately 50,000 distinct CDR3 sequences listed, 20% to 25% are singletons. Sequencing was performed on a population of CD138-negative cells sorted from bone marrow. All receptors derive from a donor at least 40 years old with multiple myeloma.

This clonotype was observed many times. The chain uses TRBV20-1 and TRBJ2-5; TRBD2 matches at 7 bases. This CDR3 contains 15 residues. Germline values: CDR1 DFQATT, CDR2 SNEGSKA (reference sequence). The junction had 9 bases not matched to a gene; V was cut back by 0 bases and J by 5 bases. The CDR3 is CSARDVAGVGETQYF. The DNA for the CDR3 is TGCAGTGCTAGAGATGTGGCGGGAGTGGGGGAGACCCAGTACTTC.

The chain uses TRBV6-4 and TRBJ1-1; D ambiguous. The CDR3 is 13 residues long. Germline V gene sequence: CDR1 MRHNA, CDR2 SNTAGT. Between the trimmed V and J ends, which lost 6 bases and 4 bases, there was a span of 12 bases. In nucleotides, the CDR3 is TGTGCCAGCAGCGGCGGGATGGGCACTGAAGCTTTCTTT. Its protein product is CASSGGMGTEAFF.

The table lists this clonotype with many counts. The chain has TRBV7-8 and TRBJ1-5, with D unclear. Trimming took off 5 bases at V and 0 bases at J, with 14 bases between the two ends. CDR3 length: 16 amino acids. Looked up from germline, CDR1 is SGHVS and CDR2 is FQNEAQ. CDR3 amino acids: CASSPRRLYSNQPQHF. The CDR3 nucleotides are TGTGCCAGCAGCCCCAGACGCCTATATAGCAATCAGCCCCAGCATTTT.

This clonotype was counted a few times. The chain joins TRBV14 to TRBJ2-2; 7 positions match TRBD1. Germline V gives CDR1 SGHDN, CDR2 FVKESK. V shed 3 bases, J shed 5 bases, and the junction held 6 bases outside the gene matches. The CDR3 is 15 amino acids. The chain's CDR3 is CASSQSQGETGELFF. The CDR3 DNA sequence: TGTGCCAGCAGCCAGTCCCAGGGGGAAACCGGGGAGCTGTTTTTT. The complete variable domain, with remaining parts taken from reference TRBV14 and TRBJ2-2, reads EAGVTQFPSHSVIEKGQTVTLRCDPISGHDNLYWYRRVMGKEIKFLLHFVKESKQDESGMPNNRFLAERTGGTYSTLKVQPAELEDSGVYFCASSQSQGETGELFFGEGSRLTVL.

This clonotype was counted a few times. Since a much larger clone is just one base distant, this may be a read error. This chain joins TRBV7-2 and TRBJ1-1; the D is unclear. Germline V gene sequence: CDR1 SGHTA, CDR2 FQGNSA. Trimming pared 2 bases from V and 4 bases from J, leaving 14 bases between. This CDR3 contains 15 residues. CDR3 sequence (DNA): TGTGCCAGCAGCTTAAGGAGATCCTCCATCACTGAAGCTTTCTTT. Translation: CASSLRRSSITEAFF.

Remarks on this clonotype: The junction and the germline gene differ at one end; a read error may be behind it. The chain links TRBV19 to TRBJ2-6; unclear D gene. The CDR3 length is 16 residues. Germline CDR1 and CDR2: LNHDA and SQIVND (reference sequence). The CDR3 loop is CARSISGELGANVLTF. The CDR3 DNA reads TGTGCCCGTAGTATTTCAGGAGAACTTGGGGCCAACGTCCTGACTTTC.

There are many counts of this clonotype. The chain employs TRBV6-1 and TRBJ1-1; 12 bases line up with TRBD1. The germline CDR1 and CDR2 sequences are MNHNS and SASEGT. With V trimmed by 8 bases and J by 4 bases, 11 bases remained unmatched. The CDR3 is 16 amino acids. The chain's CDR3 is CASLGTGGWKRTEAFF. The CDR3 nucleotides read TGTGCCAGCCTCGGGACAGGGGGCTGGAAACGCACTGAAGCTTTCTTT.

Ten or more counts support this clonotype. This chain connects TRBV10-3 to TRBJ2-7, with 13 nucleotides matching TRBD2. The CDR3 is 18 residues long. Germline trimming cut 6 bases from V and 2 bases from J; bases unmatched to any gene: 13. Germline V CDR1 and CDR2: ENHRY, SYGVKD. CDR3 sequence reads: CAIRRGLAGSGRTYEQYF. For the CDR3, the DNA is TGTGCCATCAGGAGGGGACTAGCGGGATCCGGACGGACCTACGAGCAGTACTTC.

This clonotype was counted only a few times. The J gene is TRBJ2-1, the V gene TRBV4-1, with D possibly being TRBD2 (5 bases). From germline, CDR1 is MGHRA and CDR2 YSYEKL. The CDR3 covers 16 residues. The germline V and J ends were trimmed by 2 bases and 7 bases, with 18 bases remaining between them. In DNA form, the CDR3 reads TGCGCCAGCAGCCAACCCACTAGTGGGAGTAGAAATGAGCAGTTCTTC. Protein sequence: CASSQPTSGSRNEQFF.

This clonotype was counted ten times or more. The CDR3 spells CASNDETVETQYF. Here the CDR3 DNA reads TGTGCCAGCAACGACGAGACAGTGGAGACCCAGTACTTC. The chain combines TRBV28 with TRBJ2-5; TRBD1 is a possible D gene (5 bases). CDR1 MDHEN and CDR2 SYDVKM come from the germline V gene. V was clipped by 7 bases and J by 5 bases, with 14 bases between them. This CDR3 spans 13 amino acids.

The V gene is TRBV28, the J gene TRBJ2-5, with 10 bases lining up with TRBD2. Germline CDR1 MDHEN, CDR2 SYDVKM. Trimming took 7 bases from V and 0 from J; bases not matched to a gene: 17. This CDR3 spans 19 amino acids. The CDR3 region is CASTQRLGLAGEDQETQYF. The CDR3 bases are TGTGCCAGCACTCAAAGACTTGGGCTAGCGGGAGAAGACCAAGAGACCCAGTACTTC.

On this clonotype: Possible read error: a much larger clone is one base away. This sequence joins TRBV5-1 and TRBJ2-1, with TRBD1 identical over 10 bases. Per germline, CDR1 SGHRS and CDR2 YFSETQ. The CDR3 sequence is 15 residues long. The CDR3 DNA reads TGCGCCAGCAGCTCCGGGACAGGGGAGGCCGAGGAGCGGTTCTTC. This codes for CASSSGTGEAEERFF.

On this clonotype: This may come from a read error, since a much larger clone is one base off. The V gene is TRBV9, the J gene TRBJ2-7; D unresolved. V dropped 2 bases and J dropped 0 bases, with 9 bases sitting between them. This CDR3 is 14 amino acids long. CDR1 and CDR2 from the germline V gene are SGDLS and YYNGEE. CDR3 protein: CASSVNGSSYEQYF. Written as DNA, the CDR3 is TGTGCCAGCAGCGTCAACGGTAGCTCCTACGAGCAGTACTTC.

The sample holds a few counts of this clonotype. V and J are TRBV4-1 and TRBJ1-6; tentative D call: TRBD1 (5 bases). Germline V CDR1 and CDR2: MGHRA, YSYEKL. The CDR3 has 14 amino acids. Deletions cut 4 bases from V and 9 bases from J, with 13 bases between. CDR3 nucleotide sequence: TGCGCCAGCAGCCCGCCAGGGTTTGTTTCACCCCTCCACTTT. This codes for CASSPPGFVSPLHF.

This rearrangement joins TRBV20-1 to TRBJ2-2, with 11 bases aligning to TRBD1. Looked up from germline, CDR1 is DFQATT and CDR2 is SNEGSKA (reference sequence). With 3 bases clipped from V and 4 bases from J, the junction kept 1 base outside the gene matches. This CDR3 contains 14 residues. CDR3 protein: CSASGTGGTGELFF. Here the CDR3 DNA reads TGCAGTGCTAGTGGGACAGGGGGCACCGGGGAGCTGTTTTTT.

The sample holds many counts of this clonotype. V and J are TRBV20-1 and TRBJ2-2; 8 nucleotides align to TRBD1. There are 20 residues in the CDR3. V shed 4 bases and J 1 base; nucleotides not matched to a gene: 20. The germline V gene has CDR1 DFQATT and CDR2 SNEGSKA (reference sequence). Written as DNA, the CDR3 is TGCAGTGCTACGGGGTTAGGTCGGAGCAGGGGGCCTGTGAACACCGGGGAGCTGTTTTTT. This gives the protein CSATGLGRSRGPVNTGELFF.

In this sample, this clonotype turned up a few times. The genes are TRBV10-3 and TRBJ1-2; TRBD1 matches 7 bases. J gave up 8 bases and V 0 bases, and 6 bases lay outside the gene matches. This CDR3 has 14 residues. Germline CDR1 and CDR2: ENHRY and SYGVKD. DNA for the CDR3: TGTGCCATCAGTGAGTCGACAGGGTCCGGGGGCTACACCTTC. Its protein is CAISESTGSGGYTF.

Regarding this clonotype: An end of the junction differs from the germline gene, which may be a read error. The V call is TRBV7-9, the J call TRBJ2-1, with D possibly TRBD1 on 7 matching bases. The CDR3 runs 14 residues. Germline V gene data show CDR1 as SEHNR and CDR2 as FQNEAQ (reference sequence). The CDR3, as DNA: TGTGCCTCCAGGGGGGTGAGCTCCTACAGTGAGCAGTTCTTC. This encodes CASRGVSSYSEQFF.

This clonotype was counted at least ten times. The chain carries TRBV11-2 and TRBJ2-7, with D hard to call. Germline V lookup: CDR1 SGHAT, CDR2 FQNNGV. The CDR3 runs to 14 residues. Trimming stripped 4 bases from V and 3 bases from J, with 13 bases between. The DNA of the CDR3 is TGTGCCAGCAGCTCCCGTTTGGGCTTCTACGAGCAGTACTTC. It yields the protein CASSSRLGFYEQYF. The full variable domain, completed using reference TRBV11-2 and TRBJ2-7, is EAGVAQSPRYKIIEKRQSVAFWCNPISGHATLYWYQQILGQGPKLLIQFQNNGVVDDSQLPKDRFSAERLKGVDSTLKIQPAKLEDSAVYLCASSSRLGFYEQYFGPGTRLTVT.

This clonotype was detected ten times or more. The chain is built from TRBV5-1 and TRBJ2-5; D possibly corresponds to TRBD2 (5 bases). From germline, CDR1 is SGHRS and CDR2 YFSETQ. Trimming pared 0 bases from V and 3 bases from J, leaving 9 bases between. The CDR3 contains 14 residues. The CDR3 loop reads CASSLGSGKETQYF. The CDR3 DNA sequence: TGCGCCAGCAGCTTGGGCAGCGGAAAAGAGACCCAGTACTTC.

This clonotype was detected ten times or more. The chain couples TRBV11-2 to TRBJ2-3; unclear D gene. Trimming stripped 7 bases from V and 0 bases from J, with 5 bases between. The CDR3 contains 12 residues. The germline gives CDR1 SGHAT, CDR2 FQNNGV. In DNA form, the CDR3 reads TGTGCCAGCACGGACAGCACAGATACGCAGTATTTT. Its translation is CASTDSTDTQYF. Using reference TRBV11-2 and TRBJ2-3 for the parts outside the CDR3, the full variable domain is EAGVAQSPRYKIIEKRQSVAFWCNPISGHATLYWYQQILGQGPKLLIQFQNNGVVDDSQLPKDRFSAERLKGVDSTLKIQPAKLEDSAVYLCASTDSTDTQYFGPGTRLTVL.

This clonotype was recorded many times. This chain joins TRBV19 and TRBJ1-5; 9 bases are shared with TRBD1. Germline CDR1 is LNHDA and CDR2 is SQIVND (reference sequence). V shed 6 bases, J shed 2 bases, and the junction held 8 bases outside the gene matches. The CDR3 length is 16 residues. The CDR3 is CASREPGQGRNQPQHF. The CDR3 DNA reads TGTGCCAGTAGAGAACCGGGACAGGGTCGCAATCAGCCCCAGCATTTT.

On this clonotype: A junction end diverges from the germline sequence, so it may reflect a read error. The chain carries TRBV7-3 and TRBJ1-6; TRBD1 agrees at 10 bases. The CDR3 sequence is 15 residues long. The V gene's germline CDR1 is SGHTA and CDR2 FQGTGA. The CDR3 region has the DNA TGTGTCAGCAGCTTTGACAGGGGGCGGAATTCACCCCTCCACTTT. This codes for CVSSFDRGRNSPLHF.